These 18 T cell receptor beta chains originate from one sample sequenced in a study of T cells in Graves' hyperthyroidism and ophthalmopathy. Regions amplified from RNA transcripts were the TCR beta CDR3 regions. HTBI primers drove first-round RT-PCR of the TCR CDR3. A single record per CDR3 protein comes from TCRdb applying MiXCR to the multiplex PCR reads. Of around 34,000 distinct CDR3 sequences in the sample, about 52% were seen once. What was sequenced was blood. Receptor source: a woman in her 40s with Graves' ophthalmopathy.

The chain employs TRBV10-3 and TRBJ1-1, with D perhaps matching TRBD1 (6 bases). Germline V gene data show CDR1 as ENHRY and CDR2 as SYGVKD. The CDR3 has 15 amino acids. The V gene lost 1 base and the J gene lost 4 bases, with 13 bases spanning the gap. This CDR3 is CAISELGVRGTEAFF. CDR3 bases: TGTGCCATCAGTGAGTTAGGGGTCAGGGGCACTGAAGCTTTCTTT.

This clonotype was counted many times. The chain combines TRBV6-2 or TRBV6-3 with TRBJ2-3; the match to TRBD2 covers 7 bases. Germline V lookup: CDR1 MNHEY, CDR2 SVGEGT. There are 16 residues in the CDR3. Trimming cost V 7 bases and J 1 base; bases outside gene matches: 11. The CDR3 spells CASTPSGLAGTDTQYF. The CDR3 DNA sequence: TGTGCCAGCACCCCCTCTGGGCTAGCGGGCACAGATACGCAGTATTTT.

The table lists this clonotype with a count of one. This rearrangement joins TRBV15 to TRBJ2-5, with D perhaps matching TRBD1 (6 bases). Trimming took off 1 base at V and 4 bases at J, with 7 bases between the two ends. The CDR3 consists of 13 residues. The germline V gene has CDR1 LNHNV and CDR2 YYDKDF (reference sequence). The CDR3 coding sequence is TGTGCCACCAGCAGAGGAGGGGGAGAGACCCAGTACTTC. The encoded protein is CATSRGGGETQYF.

This clonotype was seen ten or more times. This sequence joins TRBV3-1 and TRBJ2-1; 7 bases align to TRBD2. The CDR3 has 15 amino acids. Per germline, CDR1 LGHDT and CDR2 YNNKEL (reference sequence). The ends lost 1 base at V and 3 bases at J; junction bases unmatched: 3. CDR3 amino acids: CASSQGASGYNEQFF. The DNA of the CDR3 is TGTGCCAGCAGCCAAGGGGCTAGCGGCTACAATGAGCAGTTCTTC.

This chain links TRBV29-1 with TRBJ2-3; 14 positions agree with TRBD2. The CDR3 has 16 residues. Losses at the gene ends were 3 bases for V and 1 base for J; bases not matched to a gene: 3. Germline assignment: CDR1 SQVTM and CDR2 ANQGSEA. This CDR3 reads CSVDSGLAGGTDTQYF. DNA for the CDR3: TGCAGCGTTGACTCGGGACTAGCGGGAGGCACAGATACGCAGTATTTT.

The chain recombines TRBV5-4 with TRBJ2-1; 7 bases align to TRBD2. The CDR3 loop spans 16 amino acids. Germline CDR1 is SGHNT and CDR2 is YYREEE (reference sequence). With V trimmed by 5 bases and J by 6 bases, 14 bases remained unmatched. Here the CDR3 DNA reads TGTGCCAGCAGACTCCAGGTGGGAGGGCCCATCAATGAGCAGTTCTTC. This translates into CASRLQVGGPINEQFF.

With regard to this clonotype: Lacking the conserved final phenylalanine or tryptophan, this CDR3 likely reflects a read error. This rearrangement joins TRBV10-3 to TRBJ2-5; 12 bases match TRBD2. This CDR3 is 16 amino acids long. Germline values: CDR1 ENHRY, CDR2 SYGVKD. With V trimmed by 3 bases and J by 3 bases, 5 bases remained unmatched. The CDR3, as DNA: TGTGCCATCAGTGACGCGACTAGCGGGAGCAAAGAGACCCAGTACGTC. Translated: CAISDATSGSKETQYV.

This clonotype came up many times. This chain links TRBV5-1 with TRBJ1-1; D is unclear. The CDR3 contains 15 residues. The germline CDR1 and CDR2 sequences are SGHRS and YFSETQ. The germline V and J ends were trimmed by 4 bases and 1 base, with 14 bases remaining between them. The CDR3 bases are TGCGCCAGCAGCCTTTTCTCACAGCAGAACACTGAAGCTTTCTTT. Residues: CASSLFSQQNTEAFF.

Note on this clonotype: At one boundary the junction diverges from the germline segment, which might be a read error. This chain links TRBV10-3 with TRBJ1-6; 8 bases match TRBD1. From germline, CDR1 is ENHRY and CDR2 SYGVKD. CDR3 length equals 15 residues. The CDR3 loop reads CASSGRGLYDSPLHF. DNA of the CDR3: TGTGCCAGCAGTGGCAGGGGGCTCTATGATTCACCCCTCCACTTT.

About this clonotype: The germline gene is not matched at one end of the junction; a read error may be the cause. V is TRBV2 and J is TRBJ1-4; a possible D gene is TRBD1 (5 bases). The CDR3 runs 14 residues. Germline-derived CDR1 and CDR2 are SNHLY and FYNNEI. CDR3: CASSSGLDNEKLLF. Here the CDR3 DNA reads TGTGCCAGTAGTTCGGGACTGGATAACGAAAAACTGCTTTTT. Based on the CDR3 plus reference TRBV2 and TRBJ1-4, the full variable domain is EPEVTQTPSHQVTQMGQEVILRCVPISNHLYFYWYRQILGQKVEFLVSFYNNEISEKSEIFDDQFSVERPDGSNFTLKIRSTKLEDSAMYFCASSSGLDNEKLLFGSGTQLSVL.

This chain connects TRBV6-5 to TRBJ2-2; the D gene is possibly TRBD2 (7 bases). This CDR3 has 18 residues. V lost 5 bases and J 3 bases, leaving 22 bases between the germline ends. The germline CDR1 and CDR2 sequences are MNHEY and SVGAGI. The CDR3 DNA reads as TGTGCCAGCAGTGAAGAAGAGGGGGGGCCAAAGGACACCGGGGAGCTGTTTTTT. Its protein product is CASSEEEGGPKDTGELFF.

Remarks on this clonotype: A read error is likely, as this CDR3 ends without the conserved phenylalanine or tryptophan. The limits of the CDR3 on the DNA are not certain, so only TCRdb's listed CDR3 is given. The V gene is TRBV19, the J gene TRBJ1-1; the table's D call of TRBD1 was not tested on the DNA. The germline V gene encodes CDR1 LNHDA and CDR2 SQIVND (reference sequence). Including both end residues, the CDR3 is 8 amino acids long. The CDR3 spells CASSIGAG.

This clonotype was found once. One junction end does not reproduce the germline sequence, and a read error may be involved. The rearrangement joins TRBV5-1 to TRBJ1-1; D is unclear. The CDR3 is 13 residues long. CDR1 is SGHRS and CDR2 is YFSETQ in the germline V gene. The CDR3 reads CASSYQENTEAFF. CDR3 bases: TGCGCCAGCAGCTACCAGGAGAACACTGAGGCTTTCTTT.

At least ten counts were recorded for this clonotype. This chain joins TRBV6-2 or TRBV6-3 and TRBJ1-1, with a tentative D call TRBD1 (6 bases). Germline V CDR1 and CDR2: MNHEY, SVGEGT. The ends were cut back, 11 bases at V and 1 base at J, with 14 bases in the middle. The CDR3 runs to 13 residues. DNA of the CDR3: TGTGCCGGTGCGGGACAACCGAACACTGAAGCTTTCTTT. Its protein is CAGAGQPNTEAFF.

This clonotype came up many times. A much larger clone is a single base away; this may be a read error. The genes are TRBV10-2 and TRBJ1-5; D gene ambiguous. Germline loops: CDR1 WSHSY, CDR2 SAAADI. This CDR3 region has 14 residues. In DNA, the CDR3 is TGCACCAGCAGTAGGGCCTCGATAAATCAGCCCCAGCATTTT. Protein sequence: CTSSRASINQPQHF.

V and J are TRBV20-1 and TRBJ2-2, with 7 bases lining up with TRBD1. CDR3 size: 14 residues. Germline V gives CDR1 DFQATT, CDR2 SNEGSKA (reference sequence). The trim removed 6 bases at V and 0 bases at J, leaving 4 bases unmatched. CDR3 bases: TGCAGTGCCCGACAGGGCTCGAACACCGGGGAGCTGTTTTTT. Amino acids: CSARQGSNTGELFF.

The rearrangement links TRBV5-1 to TRBJ2-7; 12 bases map to TRBD2. This CDR3 contains 15 residues. V lost 3 bases, J lost 6 bases, and 7 bases stayed unmatched. The germline gives CDR1 SGHRS, CDR2 YFSETQ. CDR3 in DNA: TGCGCCAGCAGCTCCCTAGCGGGAGGGCCTCTCGAGCAGTACTTC. Translated, it gives CASSSLAGGPLEQYF.

The chain links TRBV30 to TRBJ1-5, with D possibly being TRBD1 (6 bases). This CDR3 region has 13 residues. Germline V gives CDR1 GTSNPN, CDR2 SVGIG (reference sequence). V lost 0 bases and J lost 6, with 9 bases in between. In nucleotides, the CDR3 is TGTGCCTGGAGTGTACAGGGTATTCAGCCCCAGCATTTT. Translated: CAWSVQGIQPQHF.